This TCR beta chain was identified during a study of T cell repertoires in cytomegalovirus infection. Looking at the study overall: Through public TCR beta signatures, both CMV infection and matching HLA type were indicated. Whole-study results and caveats: Totalled public TCR beta family frequency picked out people who carried CMV plus the relevant HLA.

The V and J ends lost 6 bases and 0 bases respectively, with 10 bases between them. CDR1 and CDR2 (germline): DFQATT, SNEGSKA (reference sequence). The CDR3 loop spans 13 amino acids. A single record per CDR3 protein comes from TCRdb applying MiXCR to the reads. The sample yields some 350,000 distinct CDR3 sequences, 15% to 20% seen once. On this clonotype itself: The antigen is unknown.

The specimen was PBMCs. The TCR sequence derives from a human donor in good health (CMV status not recorded). Some clones in this sample may be carry-over from other donors' samples. The chain links TRBV20-1 to TRBJ2-3; D uncertain. The CDR3 region is CSAGFESTDTQYF. The DNA of the CDR3 is TGCAGTGCCGGGTTTGAAAGCACAGATACGCAGTATTTT.